The 3 T cell receptor beta chains below were found in one sample sequenced in a study of T cell clonality in common variable immunodeficiency. Repertoires were generated with immunoSEQ multiplex PCR, while TCRdb's copy carries only in-frame clones and drops some. The sample yields about 52,000 clones, without any singletons. Sequences were obtained from peripheral blood mononuclear cells. These receptors were obtained from a person aged 18 to 75 in good health.

In its sample, this clone was seen a few times. Read coverage stops 3 residues before the CDR3 terminus; the germline J gene supplies the remainder. V is TRBV7-6 and J is TRBJ2-2; 10 bases match TRBD2. J was trimmed by 1 base and V by 2 bases; bases with no gene match: 4. This CDR3 contains 17 residues. Germline lookup yields CDR1 SGHVS and CDR2 FNYEAQ. CDR3 DNA, as far as it was read: TGTGCCAGCAGCTTACGTACTAGCGGGGAGAACACCGGGGAG. Amino acids: CASSLRTSGENTGE. The whole CDR3 reads CASSLRTSGENTGELFF. The variable domain in full, with the rest retrieved from reference TRBV7-6 and TRBJ2-2, is GAGVSQSPRYKVTKRGQDVALRCDPISGHVSLYWYRQALGQGPEFLTYFNYEAQQDKSGLPNDRFSAERPEGSISTLTIQRTEQRDSAMYRCASSLRTSGENTGELFFGEGSRLTVL.

Only a few counts were recorded for this clone. The observed sequence ends 3 residues before the CDR3 terminus, with the missing tail filled in from the germline J gene. The rearrangement joins TRBV7-2 to TRBJ1-5; D perhaps matches TRBD1 (6 bases). Germline CDR1 reads SGHTA; CDR2 reads FQGNSA. CDR3 length: 14 amino acids. Trimming pared 1 base from V and 8 bases from J, leaving 12 bases between. This chain's CDR3 is CASSLEQGLKPQHF. Partial CDR3 DNA: TGTGCCAGCAGCTTAGAGCAGGGGTTAAAGCCC.

This clone has a handful of counts. The CDR3 sequence is CASSPGLAGVRTYNDYTF. Partial CDR3 DNA: TGTGCCAGCTCACCGGGACTAGCGGGAGTCCGCACCTACAATGAC. The genes are TRBV18 and TRBJ1-2, with D maybe TRBD1 (5 bases). The read gets to within 3 residues of the CDR3 end, and the germline J gene fills in the rest. This CDR3 contains 18 residues. Per the germline V gene, CDR1 is KGHSH and CDR2 is LQKENI.